One sample yielded the 21 T cell receptor beta chains listed below, sequenced in a study of identical twins. One entry per CDR3 protein, called by TCRdb with MiXCR from the 5' RACE reads. The profile shows approximately 600,000 distinct CDR3 sequences, 7.1% of them singletons. The same data also contributed to another study, on yellow fever vaccine responses in identical twins.

Sequencing input: PBMCs. The receptors derive from a woman between 18 and 29 years old in good health.

V usage is TRBV6-1 and J usage is TRBJ2-2; no firm D call. The ends were cut back, 2 bases at V and 4 bases at J, with 14 bases in the middle. CDR3 length: 16 residues. From germline, CDR1 is MNHNS and CDR2 SASEGT. The CDR3, as DNA: TGTGCCAGCAGTGAACGCCCGACATCGTTCACCGGGGAGCTGTTTTTT. Protein sequence: CASSERPTSFTGELFF.

V and J are TRBV7-8 and TRBJ1-5; D ambiguous. CDR1 and CDR2 from the germline V gene are SGHVS and FQNEAQ. This CDR3 has 17 residues. Trimming cost V 1 base and J 0 bases, with 13 bases left between them. CDR3 protein: CASSLDRAGYSNQPQHF. CDR3 sequence (DNA): TGTGCCAGCAGCTTAGATCGCGCGGGGTATAGCAATCAGCCCCAGCATTTT. The full variable domain, completed using reference TRBV7-8 and TRBJ1-5, is GAGVSQSPRYKVAKRGQDVALRCDPISGHVSLFWYQQALGQGPEFLTYFQNEAQLDKSGLPSDRFFAERPEGSVSTLKIQRTQQEDSAVYLCASSLDRAGYSNQPQHFGDGTRLSIL.

This clonotype was detected only a few times. Here the CDR3 DNA reads TGTGCCAGCAGTTCCGGGACTCCCTTCACCGGGGAGCTGTTTTTT. The encoded protein is CASSSGTPFTGELFF. This chain connects TRBV7-6 to TRBJ2-2; a weak D match, TRBD2 (6 bases). Germline V gene data show CDR1 as SGHVS and CDR2 as FNYEAQ. The CDR3 runs 15 residues. V was clipped by 6 bases and J by 4 bases, with 15 bases between them.

A word on this clonotype: An end of the junction differs from the germline gene, which may be a read error. The CDR3 loop reads CASSLGFNEKLFF. The CDR3, as DNA: TGTGCCAGCAGCTTAGGATTTAATGAAAAACTGTTTTTT. The chain is built from TRBV12-3 or TRBV12-4 and TRBJ1-4; D uncertain. The CDR3 has 13 residues.

This clonotype appeared a few times. This rearrangement joins TRBV20-1 to TRBJ2-7, with a weak D call TRBD2 (7 bases). Germline CDR1 reads DFQATT; CDR2 reads SNEGSKA (reference sequence). V lost 3 bases and J 4 bases, leaving 19 bases between the germline ends. The CDR3 consists of 15 residues. CDR3 loop: CSASFLADSVYEQYF. DNA of the CDR3: TGCAGTGCTAGCTTTCTAGCGGACAGCGTGTACGAGCAGTACTTC.

This clonotype was counted a few times. The chain combines TRBV3-1 with TRBJ2-2, with D perhaps assigned TRBD1 or TRBD2 (5 bases each). Trimming cost V 0 bases and J 0 bases, with 17 bases left between them. This CDR3 comprises 19 residues. CDR1 and CDR2 (germline): LGHDT, YNNKEL (reference sequence). In DNA form, the CDR3 reads TGTGCCAGCAGCCAAGACCGGGGCAGCCTGAGAGCGAACACCGGGGAGCTGTTTTTT. Translated: CASSQDRGSLRANTGELFF.

This clonotype came up a few times. The V and J genes are TRBV2 and TRBJ1-2, with D possibly matching TRBD1 (5 bases). The CDR3 covers 13 residues. V lost 4 bases and J 4 bases, leaving 10 bases between the germline ends. Germline values: CDR1 SNHLY, CDR2 FYNNEI. Written as DNA, the CDR3 is TGTGCCAGCAGTGCGGGGCTTGGCTATGGCTACACCTTC. Translation: CASSAGLGYGYTF.

This clonotype came up a few times. The chain carries TRBV2 and TRBJ2-5; TRBD1 or TRBD2 may be the D gene (5 bases each). The CDR3 totals 15 residues. From germline, CDR1 is SNHLY and CDR2 FYNNEI. Trimming took 1 base from V and 5 from J, leaving 14 bases between them. This chain's CDR3 is CASSEGGPVWETQYF. For the CDR3, the DNA is TGTGCCAGCAGTGAAGGGGGACCTGTGTGGGAGACCCAGTACTTC.

The chain joins TRBV5-4 to TRBJ2-7; D gene ambiguous. V was shortened by 0 bases and J by 0 bases, with 22 bases between the two germline ends. The CDR3 is made up of 19 amino acids. Germline V CDR1 and CDR2: SGHNT, YYREEE (reference sequence). DNA of the CDR3: TGTGCCAGCAGCTTGGTCGGGCAAGGCTGGCCTAGGAGCTCCTACGAGCAGTACTTC. Translation gives CASSLVGQGWPRSSYEQYF.

This clonotype was observed a few times. The chain has TRBV10-3 and TRBJ2-3; 7 positions agree with TRBD1. The V gene end was trimmed by 3 bases and the J gene end by 2 bases; junction bases not matched to a gene: 5. The CDR3 has 15 residues. Germline V CDR1 and CDR2: ENHRY, SYGVKD. In DNA form, the CDR3 reads TGTGCCATCAGTGAAGGGGACAGACCCACAGATACGCAGTATTTT. Translating it yields CAISEGDRPTDTQYF.

V gene TRBV28 combines with J gene TRBJ2-5; 10 positions agree with TRBD1. CDR1 is MDHEN and CDR2 is SYDVKM in the germline V gene. V lost 0 bases, J lost 4 bases, and 14 bases stayed unmatched. The CDR3 length is 19 residues. The CDR3 nucleotides are TGTGCCAGCAGTTTATGGCAGTTCCGACAGGGGGCAGCGGGAGAGACCCAGTACTTC. This encodes CASSLWQFRQGAAGETQYF.

The rearrangement uses TRBV20-1 and TRBJ2-3; 10 nucleotides agree with TRBD1. Per the germline V gene, CDR1 is DFQATT and CDR2 is SNEGSKA (reference sequence). V shed 6 bases, J shed 4 bases, and the junction held 10 bases outside the gene matches. The CDR3 contains 15 residues. The DNA of the CDR3 is TGCAGTGCCCGGGACGGGACAGGGGTCCCAGATACGCAGTATTTT. Amino acid sequence: CSARDGTGVPDTQYF.

This clonotype came up many times. The gene calls are TRBV12-3 or TRBV12-4 and TRBJ2-1; perhaps TRBD2 as D (6 bases). The CDR3 covers 14 residues. Trimming stripped 1 base from V and 7 bases from J, with 11 bases between. The CDR3 region is CASSLGGGGNEQFF. The CDR3 bases are TGTGCCAGCAGTTTAGGTGGGGGAGGAAATGAGCAGTTCTTC.

In this sample, this clonotype turned up many times. The chain carries TRBV12-3 or TRBV12-4 and TRBJ2-3; no firm D call. Trimming left V 6 bases short and J 4 bases short, with 14 bases between. The CDR3 sequence is 14 residues long. The CDR3 DNA reads TGTGCCAGCAGCTCCAAAAGTATGGCAGATACGCAGTATTTT. Amino acid sequence: CASSSKSMADTQYF.

This clonotype was counted at least ten times. The gene calls are TRBV4-1 and TRBJ1-3, with a tentative D call TRBD1 (5 bases). The germline V gene has CDR1 MGHRA and CDR2 YSYEKL. The CDR3 contains 17 residues. Trimming took off 0 bases at V and 4 bases at J, with 16 bases between the two ends. The CDR3 DNA is TGCGCCAGCAGCCAAGACGCCCAGGGAGCAGGCGGAAACACCATATATTTT. Its translation: CASSQDAQGAGGNTIYF.

This clonotype was counted between two and nine times. V is TRBV12-3 or TRBV12-4 and J is TRBJ2-2; no firm D call. V lost 7 bases and J 4 bases, leaving 13 bases between the germline ends. This CDR3 has 14 amino acids. For the CDR3, the DNA is TGTGCCAGCACCTCGCCCCTGGGCACCGGGGAGCTGTTTTTT. It yields the protein CASTSPLGTGELFF.

The chain carries TRBV28 and TRBJ2-2, with 8 bases lining up with TRBD1. The V gene's germline CDR1 is MDHEN and CDR2 SYDVKM. This CDR3 region has 15 residues. Unmatched junction bases numbered 4, after V lost 3 bases and J lost 4 bases. CDR3 in amino acids: CASSFRGLSTGELFF. The CDR3 nucleotides are TGTGCCAGCAGTTTCAGGGGGCTCAGCACCGGGGAGCTGTTTTTT.

This clonotype occurred a few times. The V gene is TRBV15, the J gene TRBJ2-7; 7 nucleotides align to TRBD1. This CDR3 is 15 amino acids long. Germline-derived CDR1 and CDR2 are LNHNV and YYDKDF (reference sequence). J lost 2 bases, V lost 10 bases, and 14 bases had no gene match. CDR3 residues: CASRQIGGEAYEQYF. The CDR3 DNA reads as TGTGCCAGCCGCCAAATAGGGGGCGAGGCCTACGAGCAGTACTTC.

Ten or more counts support this clonotype. This chain joins TRBV11-2 and TRBJ1-1; no firm D call. Trimming cost V 4 bases and J 4 bases, with 13 bases left between them. Germline V lookup: CDR1 SGHAT, CDR2 FQNNGV. There are 14 residues in the CDR3. The CDR3 reads CASSYSATFTEAFF. The CDR3 bases are TGTGCCAGCAGCTACAGCGCCACATTCACTGAAGCTTTCTTT.

This clonotype has just a few counts. The V and J genes are TRBV15 and TRBJ2-3; possible D gene TRBD2, 6 bases. Trimming cost V 5 bases and J 2 bases, with 11 bases left between them. CDR3 size: 14 residues. The germline CDR1 and CDR2 sequences are LNHNV and YYDKDF (reference sequence). CDR3 sequence: CATSGAGFTDTQYF. DNA of the CDR3: TGTGCCACCAGCGGGGCGGGATTCACAGATACGCAGTATTTT.

The chain uses TRBV4-1 and TRBJ2-3, with D possibly TRBD1 on 6 matching bases. Trimming cost V 2 bases and J 6 bases, with 12 bases left between them. Germline CDR1 and CDR2: MGHRA and YSYEKL. CDR3 length: 14 residues. The CDR3 nucleotides are TGCGCCAGCAGCCAAAATGCAGGGGTGGATACGCAGTATTTT. It is translated as CASSQNAGVDTQYF.